One sample yielded the 20 T cell receptor beta chains listed below, sequenced in a study of PD-1 blockade in classical Hodgkin lymphoma. The time point was: cycle 4 day 1 (C4D1), after six to seven weeks of nivolumab. With no exception, relapse followed autologous stem cell transplantation in all patients, and brentuximab vedotin exposure varied. This table comes from immunoSEQ multiplex PCR, and its TCRdb copy is limited to in-frame clones, with some not included. The sample shows about 52,000 clones, 86% of them seen only once. The sequenced sample was peripheral blood mononuclear cells (PBMCs), obtained before the fourth cycle of nivolumab. Every receptor here comes from a human donor with classical Hodgkin lymphoma.

This chain uses TRBV7-6 with TRBJ2-2, with TRBD1 as a possible D gene (6 bases). Germline assignment: CDR1 SGHVS and CDR2 FNYEAQ. V was cut by 2 bases and J by 2 bases, with 9 bases left in between. This CDR3 has 15 residues. CDR3 nucleotide sequence: TGTGCCAGCAGCTTAAAACAGGGAAACACCGGGGAGCTGTTTTTT. Its translation: CASSLKQGNTGELFF.

V gene TRBV9 combines with J gene TRBJ2-1; D not certain. V lost 3 bases, J lost 7 bases, and 5 bases lay in between. This CDR3 is 11 amino acids long. The germline V gene has CDR1 SGDLS and CDR2 YYNGEE. The CDR3 DNA is TGTGCCAGCAGCGCCAATAATGAGCAGTTCTTC. Translated, it gives CASSANNEQFF.

The chain recombines TRBV7-9 with TRBJ1-5; the D is unclear. Trimming stripped 1 base from V and 4 bases from J, with 8 bases between. The CDR3 runs to 14 residues. Germline CDR1 reads SEHNR; CDR2 reads FQNEAQ (reference sequence). CDR3 sequence reads: CASSLGRENQPQHF. The CDR3 coding sequence is TGTGCCAGCAGCTTAGGACGGGAGAATCAGCCCCAGCATTTT.

This clone counts as medium-sized. The rearrangement links TRBV2 to TRBJ1-2; D remains unclear. CDR1 is SNHLY and CDR2 is FYNNEI in the germline V gene. This CDR3 is built from 13 residues. V shed 7 bases and J shed 3 bases, with 12 bases lying between them. CDR3: CASTNIGYYGYTF. The CDR3 DNA reads TGTGCCAGCACCAATATCGGGTACTATGGCTACACCTTC.

The gene calls are TRBV7-7 and TRBJ2-1; 10 bases are a match to TRBD2. The CDR3 extends over 15 amino acids. V trimming: 6 bases; J trimming: 10 bases; junction bases outside the gene matches: 12. Germline V lookup: CDR1 SSHAT, CDR2 FNYEAQ (reference sequence). The CDR3 DNA reads TGTGCCAGCAGGCCGGCTAGCGGGGGTATGGGGGAGCAGTTCTTC. Encoded protein: CASRPASGGMGEQFF.

The chain carries TRBV18 and TRBJ1-5; no definite D call. There are 14 residues in the CDR3. Per the germline V gene, CDR1 is KGHSH and CDR2 is LQKENI. Trimming cost V 5 bases and J 0 bases, with 8 bases left between them. CDR3 coding DNA: TGTGCCAGCTCAGGAGAGTATAGCAATCAGCCCCAGCATTTT. It encodes CASSGEYSNQPQHF.

V is TRBV28 and J is TRBJ2-1, with TRBD1 matching 9 bases. The V segment lost 6 bases and the J segment 1 base; nucleotides outside the gene matches: 7. The germline gives CDR1 MDHEN, CDR2 SYDVKM. This CDR3 has 16 amino acids. The CDR3, as DNA: TGTGCCAGCAGCTTACCAGGGACAGGGTCCTACAATGAGCAGTTCTTC. This codes for CASSLPGTGSYNEQFF.

The chain recombines TRBV5-6 with TRBJ1-2, with a weak D call TRBD1 (5 bases). Trimming removed 0 bases from V and 4 bases from J, with 13 bases in between. CDR1 and CDR2 (germline): SGHDT, YYEEEE. This CDR3 contains 15 residues. The CDR3, as DNA: TGTGCCAGCAGCTTGGCCCCCGGGGCGAGCTATGGCTACACCTTC. Its protein is CASSLAPGASYGYTF.

This clone was observed a handful of times. The chain joins TRBV9 to TRBJ2-1; 11 bases line up with TRBD2. J was trimmed by 9 bases and V by 4 bases; bases with no gene match: 15. Germline V CDR1 and CDR2: SGDLS, YYNGEE. The CDR3 sequence is 17 residues long. The CDR3 coding sequence is TGTGCCAGCAGCCCTCGATCCGGGACTAGCGGATACGGTGAGCAGTTCTTC. Translated, it gives CASSPRSGTSGYGEQFF.

V and J are TRBV6-5 and TRBJ2-1, with 9 bases matching TRBD2. This CDR3 is 16 amino acids long. Germline CDR1 reads MNHEY; CDR2 reads SVGAGI. Trimming at V came to 0 bases and at J to 4 bases, leaving 4 bases not matched to a gene. The DNA for the CDR3 is TGTGCCAGCAGTTACTCAGCGGGAGGTGCTTACAATGAGCAGTTCTTC. As protein: CASSYSAGGAYNEQFF.

This clone has a handful of counts. The V and J genes are TRBV6-1 and TRBJ1-4, with 7 bases identical to TRBD1. Germline values: CDR1 MNHNS, CDR2 SASEGT. The J segment lost 8 bases and the V segment lost 2 bases, leaving 8 bases of the junction unmatched. The CDR3 totals 15 residues. The DNA of the CDR3 is TGTGCCAGCAGTGAAATGAGAGGGACAGCAGAAAAACTGTTTTTT. It codes for CASSEMRGTAEKLFF.

CDR3 region: CASSPPGQGVHNEQFF. In DNA, the CDR3 is TGTGCCAGCAGTCCTCCGGGACAGGGTGTGCACAATGAGCAGTTCTTC. The chain couples TRBV28 to TRBJ2-1, with 9 bases lining up with TRBD1. The CDR3 is 16 amino acids. V was pared by 5 bases and J by 5 bases, with 10 bases of the junction left unmatched. Germline values: CDR1 MDHEN, CDR2 SYDVKM.

This clone was detected once. The J gene is TRBJ1-1, the V gene TRBV9; D ambiguous. The CDR3 length is 15 residues. Germline loops: CDR1 SGDLS, CDR2 YYNGEE. Between the trimmed V and J ends, which lost 4 bases and 1 base, there was a span of 14 bases. CDR3 in amino acids: CASSLYSTQNTEAFF. The CDR3 coding sequence is TGTGCCAGCAGCCTGTACAGTACCCAGAACACTGAAGCTTTCTTT. Full variable domain (remainder filled in from reference TRBV9 and TRBJ1-1): DSGVTQTPKHLITATGQRVTLRCSPRSGDLSVYWYQQSLDQGLQFLIQYYNGEERAKGNILERFSAQQFPDLHSELNLSSLELGDSALYFCASSLYSTQNTEAFFGQGTRLTVV.

This clone has only one observation. The V call is TRBV5-1, the J call TRBJ1-4; a possible D gene is TRBD1 (5 bases). V lost 3 bases and J 4 bases, leaving 10 bases between the germline ends. The CDR3 has 14 amino acids. Germline-derived CDR1 and CDR2 are SGHRS and YFSETQ. CDR3 loop: CASSSARGNEKLFF. The DNA of the CDR3 is TGCGCCAGCAGCTCAGCTAGGGGTAATGAAAAACTGTTTTTT.

The chain links TRBV15 to TRBJ1-5; D is unclear. V was shortened by 5 bases and J by 4 bases, with 12 bases between the two germline ends. Germline V gene sequence: CDR1 LNHNV, CDR2 YYDKDF (reference sequence). The CDR3 totals 14 residues. This CDR3 is CATSGSGFNQPQHF. The CDR3 DNA is TGTGCCACCAGCGGATCGGGTTTTAATCAGCCCCAGCATTTT.

Note on this clone: Distinct nucleotide sequences in the sample also encode this CDR3. The chain joins TRBV28 to TRBJ1-1; possible D gene TRBD1, 5 bases. The CDR3 has 13 residues. CDR1 and CDR2 (germline): MDHEN, SYDVKM. Trimming removed 1 base from V and 3 bases from J, with 6 bases in between. The CDR3 here is CASSLLGDTEAFF. CDR3 sequence (DNA): TGTGCCAGCAGTTTATTGGGGGACACTGAAGCTTTCTTT.

The chain has TRBV29-1 and TRBJ1-1, with D possibly matching TRBD1 (5 bases). The CDR3 is 12 amino acids. The V gene lost 6 bases and the J gene lost 4 bases, with 12 bases spanning the gap. The germline gives CDR1 SQVTM, CDR2 ANQGSEA. For the CDR3, the DNA is TGCAGCGTAACGAGGGGAAGCACTGAAGCTTTCTTT. This encodes CSVTRGSTEAFF.

The chain employs TRBV9 and TRBJ2-1; 7 positions agree with TRBD2. The CDR3 length is 14 residues. Per the germline V gene, CDR1 is SGDLS and CDR2 is YYNGEE. J was trimmed by 6 bases and V by 2 bases; bases with no gene match: 5. The CDR3 DNA sequence: TGTGCCAGCAGCGTGAGACTAGCCGGCAATGAGCAGTTCTTC. Translation: CASSVRLAGNEQFF.

In nucleotides, the CDR3 is TGCGCCAGCAGCTTGGCCGGGACTCCCGGAGAGACCCAGTACTTC. As protein: CASSLAGTPGETQYF. The J gene is TRBJ2-5, the V gene TRBV5-1, with D perhaps TRBD2 (6 bases). Trimming pared 0 bases from V and 4 bases from J, leaving 13 bases between. This CDR3 region has 15 residues. The germline gives CDR1 SGHRS, CDR2 YFSETQ.

The CDR3 sequence: CASKFAQGDTEAFF. The CDR3 coding sequence is TGTGCCAGCAAATTCGCCCAGGGAGACACTGAAGCTTTCTTT. The J gene is TRBJ1-1, the V gene TRBV2, with D possibly TRBD1 on 5 matching bases. This CDR3 has 14 residues. Trimming took 7 bases from V and 3 from J, leaving 15 bases between them. CDR1 and CDR2 (germline): SNHLY, FYNNEI.